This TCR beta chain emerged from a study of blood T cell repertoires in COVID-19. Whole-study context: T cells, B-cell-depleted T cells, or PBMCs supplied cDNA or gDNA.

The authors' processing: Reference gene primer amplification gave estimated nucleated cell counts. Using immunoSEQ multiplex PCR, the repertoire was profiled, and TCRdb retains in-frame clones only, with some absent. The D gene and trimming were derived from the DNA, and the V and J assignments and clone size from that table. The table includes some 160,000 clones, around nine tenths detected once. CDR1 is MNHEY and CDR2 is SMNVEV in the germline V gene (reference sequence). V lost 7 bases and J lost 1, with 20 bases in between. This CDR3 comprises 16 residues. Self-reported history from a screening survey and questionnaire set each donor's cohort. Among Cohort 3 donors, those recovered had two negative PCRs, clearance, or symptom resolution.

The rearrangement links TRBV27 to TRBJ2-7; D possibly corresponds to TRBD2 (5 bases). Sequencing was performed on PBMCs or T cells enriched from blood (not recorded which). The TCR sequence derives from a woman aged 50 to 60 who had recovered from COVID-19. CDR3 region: CASIGSRFGRSYEQYF. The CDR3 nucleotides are TGTGCCAGCATAGGGTCGAGGTTTGGGAGATCCTACGAGCAGTACTTC.